This paragraph covers one TCR beta chain sequence. This specimen belongs to a study of CD8 T cells in ankylosing spondylitis. The CDR3 totals 14 residues. Trimming stripped 2 bases from V and 7 bases from J, with 12 bases between. Per germline, CDR1 GTSNPN and CDR2 SVGIG (reference sequence). TCRdb redid the calling of the 5' RACE reads with MiXCR, one entry per CDR3 protein. This table holds approximately 290,000 distinct CDR3 sequences, around 20% found once. This clonotype was sampled from a female donor with ankylosing spondylitis or in good health (not recorded which). The J gene is TRBJ1-6, the V gene TRBV30; TRBD1 might be the D (6 bases). Material: blood, either unsorted or a sorted T cell fraction (not recorded which). The CDR3 sequence is CAWSPTGRNSPLHF. The CDR3 DNA reads TGTGCCTGGAGTCCCACAGGGAGGAATTCACCCCTCCACTTT.